The 13 T cell receptor beta chains given below trace back to one sample, sequenced in a study of cytomegalovirus exposure and HLA in healthy donors. With 60 Vbeta and 13 Jbeta primers, the PCR was carried out. Sequencing used immunoSEQ multiplex PCR; TCRdb keeps in-frame clones, though not all of them. Counted here are around 220,000 clones, under 80% occurring once; the ten biggest clones make up under 0.25%. Sequences were obtained from PBMCs. The receptors were gathered from a girl aged 2-10 years in good health and CMV-seronegative.

This clone was recorded a few times. The chain joins TRBV25-1 to TRBJ2-5; D unresolved. Trimming stripped 1 base from V and 2 bases from J, with 8 bases between. CDR3 size: 14 residues. Germline-derived CDR1 and CDR2 are MGHDK and SYGVNS. CDR3 DNA: TGTGCCAGCAGTGAATCAGGTCCGCAAGAGACCCAGTACTTC. Protein product: CASSESGPQETQYF.

The V and J genes are TRBV7-9 and TRBJ1-3, with D tentatively TRBD1 (6 bases). This CDR3 is 13 amino acids long. Germline V gene lookup returns CDR1 SEHNR and CDR2 FQNEAQ (reference sequence). V dropped 5 bases and J dropped 2 bases, with 7 bases sitting between them. CDR3: CASSRDTGNTIYF. The DNA of the CDR3 is TGTGCCAGCAGCCGGGACACTGGAAACACCATATATTTT.

This clone has only one observation. J is TRBJ2-2 and V is TRBV2; D is unclear. Germline V gene lookup returns CDR1 SNHLY and CDR2 FYNNEI. This CDR3 is built from 13 residues. The V and J ends lost 4 bases and 5 bases respectively, with 8 bases between them. The CDR3 DNA is TGTGCCAGCAGTGCCGACTCAACCGGGGAGCTGTTTTTT. Its protein is CASSADSTGELFF.

This chain uses TRBV5-4 with TRBJ2-5; D call uncertain. With the DNA end fitting TRBJ2-7 better, the J assignment may be wrong. The germline V gene has CDR1 SGHNT and CDR2 YYREEE (reference sequence). This CDR3 contains 11 residues. Here the CDR3 reads CASSSGHEQYF. CDR3 in DNA: TGTGCCAGCAGCTCTGGGCACGAGCAGTACTTC.

The chain links TRBV6-1 to TRBJ2-7; tentative D call: TRBD2 (6 bases). The V end was cut by 5 bases, the J end by 3 bases, with 17 bases between. CDR3 length equals 15 residues. Germline CDR1 reads MNHNS; CDR2 reads SASEGT. The CDR3 reads CASSKNPQDYYEQYF. The CDR3 DNA is TGTGCCAGCAGTAAAAACCCCCAGGACTACTACGAGCAGTACTTC.

This clone was seen once. The V and J genes are TRBV30 and TRBJ1-5; 11 nucleotides line up with TRBD1. The CDR3 is 15 residues long. V was clipped by 2 bases and J by 7 bases; unmatched bases: 7. In germline, CDR1 is GTSNPN, CDR2 SVGIG (reference sequence). The DNA of the CDR3 is TGTGCCTGGAGTCAGGACAGGGGGCCTTGGCAGCCCCAGCATTTT. Encoded protein: CAWSQDRGPWQPQHF. Complete variable domain (other parts from reference TRBV30 and TRBJ1-5): SQTIHQWPATLVQPVGSPLSLECTVEGTSNPNLYWYRQAAGRGLQLLFYSVGIGQISSEVPQNLSASRPQDRQFILSSKKLLLSDSGFYLCAWSQDRGPWQPQHFGDGTRLSIL.

V is TRBV6-6 and J is TRBJ2-1; TRBD2 agrees at 11 bases. The CDR3 runs 15 residues. Unmatched junction bases numbered 5, after V lost 6 bases and J lost 4 bases. Germline lookup yields CDR1 MNHNY and CDR2 SVGAGI (reference sequence). The CDR3 DNA reads as TGTGCCAGCAGACACGGGACTAGCGGTTACAATGAGCAGTTCTTC. Its protein is CASRHGTSGYNEQFF.

This clone was observed a few times. V gene TRBV2 combines with J gene TRBJ2-7, with D unresolved. V shed 10 bases and J shed 3 bases, with 16 bases lying between them. The CDR3 is 13 residues long. Germline assignment: CDR1 SNHLY and CDR2 FYNNEI. CDR3 nucleotide sequence: TGTGCCACCCGGTTACGACAAGTCTACGAGCAGTACTTC. It specifies CATRLRQVYEQYF.

V usage is TRBV7-9 and J usage is TRBJ2-7, with TRBD2 matching 7 bases. Trimming removed 1 base from V and 0 bases from J; junction bases left unmatched: 3. CDR3 length equals 15 residues. Per germline, CDR1 SEHNR and CDR2 FQNEAQ (reference sequence). CDR3 sequence: CASSLGLAASYEQYF. As DNA, the CDR3 is TGTGCCAGCAGCTTAGGGCTAGCGGCCTCCTACGAGCAGTACTTC.

The chain joins TRBV2 to TRBJ1-2; 8 nucleotides match TRBD1. Germline CDR1 reads SNHLY; CDR2 reads FYNNEI. The CDR3 consists of 16 residues. J lost 8 bases, V lost 7 bases, and 18 bases had no gene match. The CDR3 here is CASTSRRTGSVRGYTF. The CDR3, as DNA: TGTGCCAGCACCTCGAGGAGGACAGGGAGTGTTCGGGGCTACACCTTC.

The chain couples TRBV27 to TRBJ1-2; 7 nucleotides line up with TRBD1. J was trimmed by 6 bases and V by 4 bases; bases with no gene match: 5. Germline-derived CDR1 and CDR2 are MNHEY and SMNVEV (reference sequence). The CDR3 totals 13 residues. CDR3 amino acids: CASSSDREHGYTF. The CDR3, as DNA: TGTGCCAGCAGTTCCGACAGGGAACATGGCTACACCTTC.

The gene calls are TRBV6-5 and TRBJ1-2; 8 nucleotides line up with TRBD1. Germline lookup yields CDR1 MNHEY and CDR2 SVGAGI. The length of the CDR3 is 13 residues. V lost 8 bases and J lost 4; bases outside the gene matches: 6. The CDR3 is CASAPGQGYGYTF. CDR3 coding DNA: TGTGCCAGCGCCCCTGGACAGGGCTATGGCTACACCTTC.

The chain employs TRBV12-5 and TRBJ1-2; 8 bases line up with TRBD1. Germline lookup yields CDR1 LGHNT and CDR2 FRNRAP. V trimming: 9 bases; J trimming: 5 bases; junction bases outside the gene matches: 5. The CDR3 has 12 amino acids. CDR3 residues: CASPQGEYGYTF. The CDR3 region has the DNA TGTGCTAGCCCACAGGGGGAATATGGCTACACCTTC.